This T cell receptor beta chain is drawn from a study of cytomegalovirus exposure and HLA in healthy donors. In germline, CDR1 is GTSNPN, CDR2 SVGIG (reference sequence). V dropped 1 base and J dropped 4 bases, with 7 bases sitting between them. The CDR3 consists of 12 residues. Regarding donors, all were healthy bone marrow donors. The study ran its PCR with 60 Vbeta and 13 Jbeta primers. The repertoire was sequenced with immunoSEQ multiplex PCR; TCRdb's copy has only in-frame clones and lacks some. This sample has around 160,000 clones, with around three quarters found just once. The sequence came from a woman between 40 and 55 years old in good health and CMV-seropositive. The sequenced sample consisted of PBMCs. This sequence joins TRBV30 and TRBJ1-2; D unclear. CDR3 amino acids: CAWSEYSYGYTF. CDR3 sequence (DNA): TGTGCCTGGAGTGAATATAGCTATGGCTACACCTTC.